These 9 T cell receptor beta chains share one sample of origin, sequenced in a study of T-cell reconstitution after alpha-beta-depleted transplantation in children. Unique molecular identifiers were built into the TCRbeta library. TCRdb reanalysed the PCR reads using MiXCR and keeps one entry per CDR3 protein. The sample holds around 530,000 distinct CDR3 sequences, about 30% seen once. Specimen: PBMCs from the stem cell graft donor, collected from the stem cell graft. All receptors derive from a human donor who donated a stem cell graft to a child with aplastic anemia.

The V gene is TRBV7-9, the J gene TRBJ2-1; D is undetermined. This CDR3 has 16 residues. V was pared by 7 bases and J by 3 bases, with 19 bases between. CDR1 is SEHNR and CDR2 is FQNEAQ in the germline V gene (reference sequence). This CDR3 reads CASTPAAGPSYNEQFF. DNA for the CDR3: TGTGCCAGCACCCCGGCCGCAGGACCTAGCTACAATGAGCAGTTCTTC.

V and J are TRBV18 and TRBJ2-1; 10 bases map to TRBD1. V trimming: 0 bases; J trimming: 11 bases; junction bases outside the gene matches: 4. Germline V gene lookup returns CDR1 KGHSH and CDR2 LQKENI. The CDR3 is made up of 14 amino acids. CDR3 sequence reads: CASSPPGTGVKQFF. DNA for the CDR3: TGTGCCAGCTCACCACCTGGGACAGGGGTGAAGCAGTTCTTC.

This clonotype was seen more than once but under ten times. This sequence joins TRBV7-8 and TRBJ1-2; 10 bases map to TRBD1. J was trimmed by 3 bases and V by 0 bases; bases with no gene match: 4. The CDR3 runs 16 residues. Per the germline V gene, CDR1 is SGHVS and CDR2 is FQNEAQ. DNA of the CDR3: TGTGCCAGCAGCTTAGCGGGGACAGGGGAGGACTATGGCTACACCTTC. Its protein product is CASSLAGTGEDYGYTF.

This clonotype was seen repeatedly, ten times or more. The chain employs TRBV18 and TRBJ2-7, with D maybe TRBD1 (5 bases). CDR1 KGHSH and CDR2 LQKENI come from the germline V gene. V dropped 6 bases and J dropped 7 bases, with 19 bases sitting between them. The CDR3 totals 14 residues. This CDR3 is CASSPDSLRWEQYF. DNA for the CDR3: TGTGCCAGCTCTCCAGACAGCCTCCGCTGGGAGCAGTACTTC.

This clonotype was recorded only once. The V call is TRBV20-1, the J call TRBJ2-3; possible D gene TRBD2, 7 bases. Trimming stripped 0 bases from V and 4 bases from J, with 11 bases between. Germline assignment: CDR1 DFQATT and CDR2 SNEGSKA (reference sequence). CDR3 length: 14 residues. CDR3 bases: TGCAGTGCTAGAGATCCCGGGGGGCCAGATACGCAGTATTTT. Protein sequence: CSARDPGGPDTQYF.

This clonotype occurred a few times. This sequence joins TRBV29-1 and TRBJ2-1, with D perhaps matching TRBD2 (5 bases). From germline, CDR1 is SQVTM and CDR2 ANQGSEA. CDR3 length equals 14 residues. Trimming left V 6 bases short and J 0 bases short, with 12 bases between. The CDR3 DNA reads TGCAGCGTCCTCCTCGAGGGCTCCTACAATGAGCAGTTCTTC. Protein sequence: CSVLLEGSYNEQFF.

This clonotype has just a few counts. This chain joins TRBV18 and TRBJ2-3, with D possibly matching TRBD2 (6 bases). V lost 3 bases to trimming and J lost 4 bases, with 20 bases between them. This CDR3 comprises 17 residues. Germline lookup yields CDR1 KGHSH and CDR2 LQKENI. The CDR3 DNA sequence: TGTGCCAGCTCACCTACCAGTTCAAGCTCGGGGGCAGATACGCAGTATTTT. Translating gives CASSPTSSSSGADTQYF. Using reference TRBV18 and TRBJ2-3 for the parts outside the CDR3, the full variable domain is NAGVMQNPRHLVRRRGQEARLRCSPMKGHSHVYWYRQLPEEGLKFMVYLQKENIIDESGMPKERFSAEFPKEGPSILRIQQVVRGDSAAYFCASSPTSSSSGADTQYFGPGTRLTVL.

This clonotype was observed a handful of times. The V gene is TRBV29-1, the J gene TRBJ1-2; possibly TRBD1 for D (6 bases). CDR1 is SQVTM, CDR2 ANQGSEA, per germline. The CDR3 length is 11 residues. The V end lost 7 bases, the J end lost 6 bases, and 12 bases lay between the germline ends. CDR3 in amino acids: CSGGGTDGYTF. CDR3 in DNA: TGCAGCGGAGGGGGGACGGATGGCTACACCTTC. The entire variable domain, with the rest obtained from reference TRBV29-1 and TRBJ1-2, is as follows: SAVISQKPSRDICQRGTSLTIQCQVDSQVTMMFWYRQQPGQSLTLIATANQGSEATYESGFVIDKFPISRPNLTFSTLTVSNMSPEDSSIYLCSGGGTDGYTFGSGTRLTVV.

The V call is TRBV7-2, the J call TRBJ1-4, with unresolved D. The CDR3 contains 12 residues. V was pared by 3 bases and J by 5 bases, with 4 bases between. The germline CDR1 and CDR2 sequences are SGHTA and FQGNSA. The DNA for the CDR3 is TGTGCCAGCAGCTTCACGAATGAAAAACTGTTTTTT. It yields the protein CASSFTNEKLFF.